This T cell receptor (beta chain) was profiled in a study of OX40 agonist ivuxolimab in advanced cancers. Overall study context: Partial responses were recorded for three patients, including one with hepatocellular carcinoma and two with cutaneous melanoma.

Clones were read by immunoSEQ multiplex PCR, and TCRdb kept only the in-frame ones, dropping some. The repertoire holds roughly 18,000 clones, almost 85% seen once, with about 2.4% in the top ten. V was shortened by 5 bases and J by 5 bases, with 7 bases between the two germline ends. Germline V gives CDR1 SGHRS, CDR2 YFSETQ. This CDR3 has 11 residues. J is TRBJ2-5 and V is TRBV5-1, with D uncertain. This TCR came from an adult with an advanced solid tumor such as melanoma, head and neck, liver or kidney cancer. This specimen consisted of CD4+ or CD8+ T cells sorted from blood, obtained in a trial of the OX40 agonist ivuxolimab. CDR3 DNA: TGCGCCAGCAGGGTAGAGGAGACCCAGTACTTC. Protein: CASRVEETQYF. Full variable domain (remainder filled in from reference TRBV5-1 and TRBJ2-5): KAGVTQTPRYLIKTRGQQVTLSCSPISGHRSVSWYQQTPGQGLQFLFEYFSETQRNKGNFPGRFSGRQFSNSRSEMNVSTLELGDSALYLCASRVEETQYFGPGTRLLVL.